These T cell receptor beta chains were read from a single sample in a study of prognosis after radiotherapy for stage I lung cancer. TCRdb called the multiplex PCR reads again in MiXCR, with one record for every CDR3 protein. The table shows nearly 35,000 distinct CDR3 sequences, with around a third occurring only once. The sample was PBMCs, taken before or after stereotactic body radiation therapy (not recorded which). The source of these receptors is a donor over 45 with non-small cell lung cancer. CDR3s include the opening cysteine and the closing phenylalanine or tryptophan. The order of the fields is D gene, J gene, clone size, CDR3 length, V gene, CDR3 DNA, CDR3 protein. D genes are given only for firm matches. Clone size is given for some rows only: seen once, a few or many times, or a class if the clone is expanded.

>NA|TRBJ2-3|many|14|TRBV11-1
TGTGCCAGCTCTGGCGGCAGGCGCACAGATACGCAGTATTTT
CASSGGRRTDTQYF
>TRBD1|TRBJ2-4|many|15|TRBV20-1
TGCAGTGCTAGAGACACAGGGGGCAGCCAAAACATTCAGTACTTC
CSARDTGGSQNIQYF
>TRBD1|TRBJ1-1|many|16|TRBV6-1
TGTGCCAGCAGTCAGAGACAGGGTTCGATCGACACTGAAGCTTTCTTT
CASSQRQGSIDTEAFF
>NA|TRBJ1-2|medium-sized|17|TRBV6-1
TGTGCCAGCAGTGAATTTAAATCGGCAGGGCCCGGGTATGGCTACACCTTC
CASSEFKSAGPGYGYTF
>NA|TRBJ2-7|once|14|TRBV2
TGTGCCAGCAAACAAATTCCAGGTACCTACGAGCAGTACTTC
CASKQIPGTYEQYF
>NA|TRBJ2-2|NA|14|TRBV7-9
TGTGCCAGCAGATTAGCAGGGTCCACCGGGGAGCGGTTTTTT
CASRLAGSTGERFF
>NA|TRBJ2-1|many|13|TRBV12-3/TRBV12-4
TGTGCCAGCAGTTTAGCGGAGGGGTCTGAGCAGTTCTTC
CASSLAEGSEQFF
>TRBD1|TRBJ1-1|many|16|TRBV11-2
TGTGCCAGCAGCGCTAACAGGGGACCTATGAACACTGAAGCTTTCTTT
CASSANRGPMNTEAFF
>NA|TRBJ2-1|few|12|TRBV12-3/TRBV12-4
TGTGCCAGCAGTCTCCTCGGGAATGAGCAGTTCTTC
CASSLLGNEQFF
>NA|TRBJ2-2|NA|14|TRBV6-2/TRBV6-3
TGTGCCAGCAATATGATCTCTAACACCGGGGAGCTGTTTTTT
CASNMISNTGELFF
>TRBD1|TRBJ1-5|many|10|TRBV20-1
TGCAGTGCTGCGGGACAGAAGAAAGTTTTT
CSAAGQKKVF
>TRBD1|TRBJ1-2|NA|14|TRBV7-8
TGTGCCAGCATCTTAGCCCTCGGACAGGGAGACTACACCTTC
CASILALGQGDYTF
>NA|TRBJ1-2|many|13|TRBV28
TGTGCCAGCAGTCTAACAGGCCAATGGGGCTACACCTTC
CASSLTGQWGYTF
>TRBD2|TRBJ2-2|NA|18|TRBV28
TGTGCCAGCATTTTATGGCGGCTAGCGGGAGGGCCGGACGGGGAGCTGTTTTTT
CASILWRLAGGPDGELFF
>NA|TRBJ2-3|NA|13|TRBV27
TGTGCCAGCAGGAGGACTGGGAGAGATACGCAGTATTTT
CASRRTGRDTQYF
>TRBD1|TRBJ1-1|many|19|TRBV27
TGTGCCAGCATGTCCTGGTATGTCCCGGGACAGGGGACCGACACTGAAGCTTTCTTT
CASMSWYVPGQGTDTEAFF
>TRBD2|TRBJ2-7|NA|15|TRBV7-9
TGTGCCAGCAGCCCGACTAGCGTCTTCTCTAACGAGCAGTACTTC
CASSPTSVFSNEQYF